These 5 T cell receptor beta chains were all obtained from the same sample, sequenced in a study of CD8 T cells in ankylosing spondylitis. TCRdb used MiXCR to reprocess the 5' RACE reads, holding one entry per CDR3 protein. This repertoire shows roughly 230,000 distinct CDR3 sequences, 18% found once; its top ten account for more than 25%. The specimen was blood, either unsorted or a sorted T cell fraction (not recorded which). These receptors originate from a male donor with ankylosing spondylitis or in good health (not recorded which).

This clonotype was picked up many times. V is TRBV9 and J is TRBJ2-3; tentatively, D is TRBD2 (6 bases). Trimming took 3 bases from V and 0 from J, leaving 11 bases between them. The germline V gene encodes CDR1 SGDLS and CDR2 YYNGEE. CDR3 length: 15 amino acids. The CDR3 region has the DNA TGTGCCAGCAGCGATAGCGGCCTGAGCACAGATACGCAGTATTTT. As protein: CASSDSGLSTDTQYF.

This clonotype appeared a few times. The CDR3 coding sequence is TGCAGCGCTTTACTAGCGGGAGGGGACGAGCAGTACTTC. Residues: CSALLAGGDEQYF. The chain links TRBV29-1 to TRBJ2-7; the match to TRBD2 covers 13 bases. The CDR3 has 13 residues. The V segment lost 7 bases and the J segment 5 bases; nucleotides outside the gene matches: 5. The V gene's germline CDR1 is SQVTM and CDR2 ANQGSEA.

The sample holds many counts of this clonotype. The V and J genes are TRBV6-5 and TRBJ2-5; D remains ambiguous. The CDR3 is made up of 15 amino acids. Between the trimmed V and J ends, which lost 0 bases and 1 base, there was a span of 9 bases. Germline loops: CDR1 MNHEY, CDR2 SVGAGI. The CDR3 coding sequence is TGTGCCAGCAGTTACTCGACCCGGATCCAAGAGACCCAGTACTTC. It yields the protein CASSYSTRIQETQYF.

This clonotype was seen more than once but under ten times. This sequence joins TRBV20-1 and TRBJ2-3; 9 nucleotides line up with TRBD2. CDR3 length equals 14 residues. The V and J ends lost 8 bases and 11 bases, in that order; junction bases with no gene match: 17. Germline V CDR1 and CDR2: DFQATT, SNEGSKA (reference sequence). The CDR3 loop reads CSTTGTSSQGGQYF. The CDR3 coding sequence is TGCAGTACCACCGGGACTAGCTCACAAGGGGGGCAGTATTTT.

This clonotype occurred a few times. V usage is TRBV20-1 and J usage is TRBJ2-5, with D perhaps being TRBD1 or TRBD2 (5 bases each). Germline assignment: CDR1 DFQATT and CDR2 SNEGSKA (reference sequence). V dropped 0 bases and J dropped 2 bases, with 10 bases sitting between them. The CDR3 sequence is 14 residues long. This chain's CDR3 is CSARELGEQETQYF. As DNA, the CDR3 is TGCAGTGCTAGAGAACTGGGGGAGCAAGAGACCCAGTACTTC.